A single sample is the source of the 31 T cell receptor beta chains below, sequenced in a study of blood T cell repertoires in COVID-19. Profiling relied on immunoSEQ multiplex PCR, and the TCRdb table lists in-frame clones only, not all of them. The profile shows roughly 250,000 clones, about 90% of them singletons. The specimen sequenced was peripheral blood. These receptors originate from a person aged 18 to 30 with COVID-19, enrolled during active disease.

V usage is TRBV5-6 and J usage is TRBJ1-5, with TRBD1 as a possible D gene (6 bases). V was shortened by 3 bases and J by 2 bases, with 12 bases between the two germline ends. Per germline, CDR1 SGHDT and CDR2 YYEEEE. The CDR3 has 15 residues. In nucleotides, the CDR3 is TGTGCCAGCAGCTACACAGGGAACGGCAATCAGCCCCAGCATTTT. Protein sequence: CASSYTGNGNQPQHF.

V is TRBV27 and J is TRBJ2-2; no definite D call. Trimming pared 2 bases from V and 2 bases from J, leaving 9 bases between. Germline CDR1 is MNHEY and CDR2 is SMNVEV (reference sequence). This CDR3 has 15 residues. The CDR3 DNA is TGTGCCAGCAGTTTAGAAGCCGTCAACACCGGGGAGCTGTTTTTT. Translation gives CASSLEAVNTGELFF.

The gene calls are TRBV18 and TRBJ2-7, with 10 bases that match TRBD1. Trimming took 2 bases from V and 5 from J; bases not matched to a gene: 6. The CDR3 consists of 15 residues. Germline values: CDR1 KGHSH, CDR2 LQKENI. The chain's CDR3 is CASSPTTGGMDEQYF. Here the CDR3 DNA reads TGTGCCAGCTCACCAACGACAGGGGGCATGGACGAGCAGTACTTC.

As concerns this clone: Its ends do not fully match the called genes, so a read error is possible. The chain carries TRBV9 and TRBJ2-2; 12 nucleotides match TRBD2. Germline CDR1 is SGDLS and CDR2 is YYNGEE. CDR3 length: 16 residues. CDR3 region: CASSPRTSGNPGELFF. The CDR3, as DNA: TGTGCCAGCAGCCCACGGACTAGCGGGAACCCCGGGGAGCTGTTTTTT.

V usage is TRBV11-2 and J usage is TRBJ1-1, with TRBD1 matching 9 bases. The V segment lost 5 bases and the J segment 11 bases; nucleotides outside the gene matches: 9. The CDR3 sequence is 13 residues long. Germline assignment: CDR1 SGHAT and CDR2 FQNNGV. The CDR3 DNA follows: TGTGCCAGCAGCCTAAACAGGGGGCCCGCCGCTTTCTTT. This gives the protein CASSLNRGPAAFF.

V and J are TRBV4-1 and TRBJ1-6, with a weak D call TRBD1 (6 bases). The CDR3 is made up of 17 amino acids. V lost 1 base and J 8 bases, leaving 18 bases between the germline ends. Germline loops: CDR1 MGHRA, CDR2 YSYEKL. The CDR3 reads CASSQAMVRGMDSPLHF. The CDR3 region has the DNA TGCGCCAGCAGCCAAGCTATGGTCAGGGGAATGGATTCACCCCTCCACTTT.

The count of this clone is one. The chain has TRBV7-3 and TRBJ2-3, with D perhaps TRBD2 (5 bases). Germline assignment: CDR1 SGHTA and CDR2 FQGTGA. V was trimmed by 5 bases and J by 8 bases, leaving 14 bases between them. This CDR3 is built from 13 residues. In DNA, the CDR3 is TGTGCCAGCAGCCCGGGTCAGGAGGCTACGCAGTATTTT. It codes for CASSPGQEATQYF.

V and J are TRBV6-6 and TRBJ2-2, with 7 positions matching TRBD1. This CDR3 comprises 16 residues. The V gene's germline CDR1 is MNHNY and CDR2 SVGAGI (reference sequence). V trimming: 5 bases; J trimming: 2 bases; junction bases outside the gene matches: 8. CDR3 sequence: CASSPEGQRNTGELFF. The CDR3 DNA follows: TGTGCCAGCAGTCCCGAGGGACAGCGAAACACCGGGGAGCTGTTTTTT.

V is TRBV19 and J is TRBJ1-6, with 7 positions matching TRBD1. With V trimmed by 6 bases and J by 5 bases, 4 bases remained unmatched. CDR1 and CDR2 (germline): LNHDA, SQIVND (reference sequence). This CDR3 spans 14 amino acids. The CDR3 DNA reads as TGTGCCAGTAGGGCGGGACAGAATAATTCACCCCTCCACTTT. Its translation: CASRAGQNNSPLHF.

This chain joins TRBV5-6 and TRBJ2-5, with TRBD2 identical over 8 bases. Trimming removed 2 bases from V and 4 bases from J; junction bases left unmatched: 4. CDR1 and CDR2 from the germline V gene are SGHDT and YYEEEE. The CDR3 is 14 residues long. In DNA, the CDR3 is TGTGCCAGCAGCTTTTTAGCGGGAACAGAGACCCAGTACTTC. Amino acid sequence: CASSFLAGTETQYF.

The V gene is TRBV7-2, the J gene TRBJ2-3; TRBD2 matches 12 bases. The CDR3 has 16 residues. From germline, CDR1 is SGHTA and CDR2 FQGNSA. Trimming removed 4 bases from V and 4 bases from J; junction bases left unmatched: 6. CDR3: CASSSGGTSGPDTQYF. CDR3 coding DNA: TGTGCCAGCAGCTCCGGAGGGACTAGCGGGCCAGATACGCAGTATTTT.

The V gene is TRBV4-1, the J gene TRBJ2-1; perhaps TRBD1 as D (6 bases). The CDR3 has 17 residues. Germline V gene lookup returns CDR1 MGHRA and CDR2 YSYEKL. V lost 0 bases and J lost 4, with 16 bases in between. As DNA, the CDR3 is TGCGCCAGCAGCCAAGATGACAGGACTGGGGTTTACAATGAGCAGTTCTTC. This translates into CASSQDDRTGVYNEQFF.

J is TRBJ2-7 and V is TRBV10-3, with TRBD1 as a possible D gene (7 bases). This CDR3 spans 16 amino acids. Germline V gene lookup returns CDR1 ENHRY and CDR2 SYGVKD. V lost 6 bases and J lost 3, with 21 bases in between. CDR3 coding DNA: TGTGCCATCAGCTTGACAGGGAGGTCGATGATCTACGAGCAGTACTTC. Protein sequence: CAISLTGRSMIYEQYF.

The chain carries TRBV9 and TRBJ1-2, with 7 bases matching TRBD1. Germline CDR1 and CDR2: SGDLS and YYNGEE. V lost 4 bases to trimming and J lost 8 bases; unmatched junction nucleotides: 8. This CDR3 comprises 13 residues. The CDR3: CASSPWTGEGYTF. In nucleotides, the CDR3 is TGTGCCAGCAGCCCTTGGACAGGAGAGGGCTACACCTTC.

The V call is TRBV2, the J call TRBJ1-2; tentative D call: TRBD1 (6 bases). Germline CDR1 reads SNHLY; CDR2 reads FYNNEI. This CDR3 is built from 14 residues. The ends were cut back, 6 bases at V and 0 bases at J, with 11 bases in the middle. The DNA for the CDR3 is TGTGCCAGCAGGAACAGGGAAGCTAACTATGGCTACACCTTC. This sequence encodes CASRNREANYGYTF.

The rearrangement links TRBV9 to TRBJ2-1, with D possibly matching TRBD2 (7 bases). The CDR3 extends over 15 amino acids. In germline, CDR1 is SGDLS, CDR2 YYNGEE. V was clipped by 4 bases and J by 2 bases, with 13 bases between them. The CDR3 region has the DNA TGTGCCAGCAGCCCAGGGGCGGGAGCCTACAATGAGCAGTTCTTC. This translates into CASSPGAGAYNEQFF.

CDR3 residues: CASSLAASGSYNEQFF. The CDR3, as DNA: TGCGCCAGCAGCTTGGCCGCTAGCGGGAGTTACAATGAGCAGTTCTTC. The V gene is TRBV5-1, the J gene TRBJ2-1; 10 bases are a match to TRBD2. Per the germline V gene, CDR1 is SGHRS and CDR2 is YFSETQ. V shed 0 bases and J 4 bases; nucleotides not matched to a gene: 4. This CDR3 is built from 16 residues.

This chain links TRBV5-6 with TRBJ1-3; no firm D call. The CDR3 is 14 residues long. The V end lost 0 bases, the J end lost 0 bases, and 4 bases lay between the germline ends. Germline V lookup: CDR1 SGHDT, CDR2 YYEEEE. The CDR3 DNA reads TGTGCCAGCAGCTTGGGAGACTCTGGAAACACCATATATTTT. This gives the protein CASSLGDSGNTIYF.

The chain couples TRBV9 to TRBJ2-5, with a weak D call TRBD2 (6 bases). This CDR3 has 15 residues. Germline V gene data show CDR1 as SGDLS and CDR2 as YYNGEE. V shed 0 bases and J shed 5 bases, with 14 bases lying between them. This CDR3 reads CASSVGMGGGETQYF. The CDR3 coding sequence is TGTGCCAGCAGCGTAGGAATGGGGGGAGGTGAGACCCAGTACTTC.

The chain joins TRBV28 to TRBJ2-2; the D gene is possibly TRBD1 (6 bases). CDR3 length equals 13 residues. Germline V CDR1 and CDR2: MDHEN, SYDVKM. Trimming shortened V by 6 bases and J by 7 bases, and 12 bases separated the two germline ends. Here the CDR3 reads CASRSGEVGELFF. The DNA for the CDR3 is TGTGCCAGCAGGTCAGGGGAAGTCGGGGAGCTGTTTTTT.

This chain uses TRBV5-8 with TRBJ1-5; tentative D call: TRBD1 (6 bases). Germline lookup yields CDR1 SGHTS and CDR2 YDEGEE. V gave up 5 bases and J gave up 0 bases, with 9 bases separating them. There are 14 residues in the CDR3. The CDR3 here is CASSLDSSNQPQHF. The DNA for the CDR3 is TGTGCCAGCAGTCTGGACAGTAGCAATCAGCCCCAGCATTTT.

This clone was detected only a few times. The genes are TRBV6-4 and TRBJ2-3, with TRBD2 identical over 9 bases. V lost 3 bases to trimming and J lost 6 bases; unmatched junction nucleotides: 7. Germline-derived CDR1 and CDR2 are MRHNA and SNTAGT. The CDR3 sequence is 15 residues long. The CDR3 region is CASSESAGGSDTQYF. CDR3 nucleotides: TGTGCCAGCAGTGAATCGGCGGGAGGGTCCGATACGCAGTATTTT.

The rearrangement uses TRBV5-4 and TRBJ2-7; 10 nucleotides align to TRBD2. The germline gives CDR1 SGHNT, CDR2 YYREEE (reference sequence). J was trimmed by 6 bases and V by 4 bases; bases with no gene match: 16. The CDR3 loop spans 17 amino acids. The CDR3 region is CASSPGLAEVSLGEQYF. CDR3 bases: TGTGCCAGCAGCCCAGGACTAGCGGAGGTTTCATTGGGCGAGCAGTACTTC.

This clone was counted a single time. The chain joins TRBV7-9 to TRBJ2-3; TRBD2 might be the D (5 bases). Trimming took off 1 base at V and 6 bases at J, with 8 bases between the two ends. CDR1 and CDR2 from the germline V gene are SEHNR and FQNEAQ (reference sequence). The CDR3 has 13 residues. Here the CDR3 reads CASSLGSGDTQYF. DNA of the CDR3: TGTGCCAGCAGCTTAGGTTCGGGGGATACGCAGTATTTT.

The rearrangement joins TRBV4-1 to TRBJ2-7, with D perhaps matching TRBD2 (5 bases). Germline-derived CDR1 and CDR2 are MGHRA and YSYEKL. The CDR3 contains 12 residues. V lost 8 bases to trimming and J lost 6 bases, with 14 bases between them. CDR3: CASRGLGSEQYF. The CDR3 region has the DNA TGCGCCAGCCGTGGACTGGGGTCCGAGCAGTACTTC.

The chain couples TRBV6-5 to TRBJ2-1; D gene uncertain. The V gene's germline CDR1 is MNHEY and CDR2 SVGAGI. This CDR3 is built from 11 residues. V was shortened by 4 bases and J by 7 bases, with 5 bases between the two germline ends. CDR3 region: CASSFQNEQFF. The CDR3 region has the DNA TGTGCCAGCAGTTTTCAAAATGAGCAGTTCTTC.

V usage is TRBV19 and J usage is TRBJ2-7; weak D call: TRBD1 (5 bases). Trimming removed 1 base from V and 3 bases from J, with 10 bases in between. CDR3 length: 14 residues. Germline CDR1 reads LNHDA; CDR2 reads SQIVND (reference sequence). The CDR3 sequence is CASSIASGYYEQYF. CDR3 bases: TGTGCCAGTAGTATAGCGTCAGGGTACTACGAGCAGTACTTC.

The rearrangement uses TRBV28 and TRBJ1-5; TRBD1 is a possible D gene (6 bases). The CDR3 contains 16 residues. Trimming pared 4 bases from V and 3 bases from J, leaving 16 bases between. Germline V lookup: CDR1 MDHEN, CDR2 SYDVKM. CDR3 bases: TGTGCCAGCAGTTCCCGACAGGACCCCATCAATCAGCCCCAGCATTTT. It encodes CASSSRQDPINQPQHF.

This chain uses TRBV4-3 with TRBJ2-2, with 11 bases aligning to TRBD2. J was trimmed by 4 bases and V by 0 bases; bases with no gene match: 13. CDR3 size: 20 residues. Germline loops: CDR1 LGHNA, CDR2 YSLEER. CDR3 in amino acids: CASSQDRRLAGKRFTGELFF. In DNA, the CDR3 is TGCGCCAGCAGCCAAGATAGGCGACTAGCGGGAAAAAGGTTCACCGGGGAGCTGTTTTTT.

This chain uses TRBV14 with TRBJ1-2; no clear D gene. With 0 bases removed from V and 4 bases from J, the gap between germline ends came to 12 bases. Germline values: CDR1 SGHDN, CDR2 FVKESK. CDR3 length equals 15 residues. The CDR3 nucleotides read TGTGCCAGCAGCCAAGATGCGGTACACCCCTATGGCTACACCTTC. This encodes CASSQDAVHPYGYTF.

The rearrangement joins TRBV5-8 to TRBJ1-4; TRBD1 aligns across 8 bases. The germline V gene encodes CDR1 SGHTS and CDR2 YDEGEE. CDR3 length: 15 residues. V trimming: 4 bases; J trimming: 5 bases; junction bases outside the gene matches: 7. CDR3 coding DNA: TGTGCCAGCAGCGGAGGACAGGGACACAATGAAAAACTGTTTTTT. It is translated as CASSGGQGHNEKLFF.